This T cell receptor (beta chain) comes out of a study of identical twins. A note on this clonotype: Its specificity is unknown.

A universal primer site was incorporated via template switching, and the cDNA contained unique molecular identifiers. TCRdb analysed the 5' RACE reads with MiXCR anew, one entry per CDR3 protein. The table has 700,000 to 950,000 distinct CDR3 sequences, 9% to 15% seen once. This CDR3 has 14 residues. V shed 5 bases, J shed 10 bases, and the junction held 10 bases outside the gene matches. Germline V CDR1 and CDR2: LNHDA, SQIVND (reference sequence). Whole-study findings and limits: Out-of-frame alpha sequences shared by twins showed excess low generation probability. The study based its conclusions on cross-sectional statistical analysis and did not follow the same donors.

In addition, the sample was reused for a study of yellow fever vaccine responses in identical twins.

The TCR was taken from a woman between 18 and 29 years old in good health. V is TRBV19 and J is TRBJ2-1; 8 bases agree with TRBD2. Material for sequencing was PBMCs. CDR3 nucleotides: TGTGCCAGTAGTTCGAGAGCGGGGGCCGGGGAGCAGTTCTTC. This encodes CASSSRAGAGEQFF.